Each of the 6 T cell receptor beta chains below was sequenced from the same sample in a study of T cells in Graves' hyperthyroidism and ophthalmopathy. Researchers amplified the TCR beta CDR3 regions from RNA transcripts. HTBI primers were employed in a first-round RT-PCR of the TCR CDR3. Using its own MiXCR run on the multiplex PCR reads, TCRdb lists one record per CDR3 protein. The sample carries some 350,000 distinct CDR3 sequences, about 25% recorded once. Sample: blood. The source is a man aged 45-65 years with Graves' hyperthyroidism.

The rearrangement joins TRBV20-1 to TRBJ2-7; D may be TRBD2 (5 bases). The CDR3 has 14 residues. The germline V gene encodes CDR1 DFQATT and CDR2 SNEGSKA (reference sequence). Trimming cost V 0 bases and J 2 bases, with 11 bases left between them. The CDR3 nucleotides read TGCAGTGCTAGAGAGGAGGCTAGTGCCTACGAGCAGTACTTC. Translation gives CSAREEASAYEQYF.

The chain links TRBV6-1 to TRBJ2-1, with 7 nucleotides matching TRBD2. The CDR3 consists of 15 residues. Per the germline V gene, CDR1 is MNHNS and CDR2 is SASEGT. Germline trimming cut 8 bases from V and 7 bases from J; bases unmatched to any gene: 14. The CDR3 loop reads CASGLRRETLNEQFF. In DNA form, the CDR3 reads TGTGCCAGCGGACTCCGGCGGGAGACCCTTAATGAGCAGTTCTTC.

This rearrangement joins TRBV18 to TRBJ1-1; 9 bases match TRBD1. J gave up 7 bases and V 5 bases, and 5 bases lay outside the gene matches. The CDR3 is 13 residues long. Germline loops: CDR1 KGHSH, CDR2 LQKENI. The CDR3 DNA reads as TGTGCCAGCTCATCCGGACAGGGGAATGAAGCTTTCTTT. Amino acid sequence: CASSSGQGNEAFF.

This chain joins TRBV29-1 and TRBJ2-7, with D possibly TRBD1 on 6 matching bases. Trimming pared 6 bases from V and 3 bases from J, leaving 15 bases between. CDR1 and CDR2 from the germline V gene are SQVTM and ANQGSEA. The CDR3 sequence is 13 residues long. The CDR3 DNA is TGCAGCGTAAAGGACAGTTGGGACTACGAGCAGTACTTC. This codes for CSVKDSWDYEQYF.

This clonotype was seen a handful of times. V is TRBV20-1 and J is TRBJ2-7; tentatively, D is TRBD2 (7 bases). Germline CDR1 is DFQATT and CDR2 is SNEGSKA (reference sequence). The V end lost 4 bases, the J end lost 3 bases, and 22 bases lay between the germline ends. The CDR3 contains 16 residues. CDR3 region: CSANQGGGPKSYEQYF. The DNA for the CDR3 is TGCAGTGCTAACCAGGGAGGGGGACCGAAGAGCTACGAGCAGTACTTC.

CDR3 in amino acids: CASDAVQGRPEAFF. The DNA for the CDR3 is TGTGCCAGCGACGCGGTGCAGGGAAGGCCTGAAGCTTTCTTT. The rearrangement uses TRBV11-2 and TRBJ1-1; a weak D match, TRBD1 (5 bases). The germline V and J ends were trimmed by 8 bases and 6 bases, with 19 bases remaining between them. The CDR3 has 14 amino acids. Per the germline V gene, CDR1 is SGHAT and CDR2 is FQNNGV.